These T cell receptor beta chains were read from a single sample in a study of T cells in Graves' hyperthyroidism and ophthalmopathy. Each CDR3 protein is one row after TCRdb ran MiXCR on the multiplex PCR reads. This table holds approximately 720,000 distinct CDR3 sequences, 18% found once. The material sequenced was blood. The receptors stem from a woman in her 50s with Graves' hyperthyroidism that later progressed to Graves' ophthalmopathy. The CDR3 runs from the conserved cysteine through the conserved F or W. A D gene is named only where the DNA matches it firmly. Clone size is shown for a subset of rows, as once, few, many or a class of expanded clone.

>TRBV19|TRBJ1-2|.|.
CASSNRPRTNYGYTF
TGTGCCAGTAGTAATCGCCCGCGGACTAACTATGGCTACACCTTC
>TRBV20-1|TRBJ2-5|few|TRBD2
CSARLAGTRETQYF
TGCAGTGCTAGGTTAGCGGGGACGAGGGAGACCCAGTACTTC
>TRBV29-1|TRBJ2-4|.|TRBD1
CSASDRVSPQYF
TGCAGCGCTTCAGACAGGGTCTCCCCTCAGTACTTC
>TRBV20-1|TRBJ2-1|few|.
CSAVPGGHPYNEQFF
TGCAGTGCTGTCCCGGGGGGCCATCCTTACAATGAGCAGTTCTTC
>TRBV3-1|TRBJ2-1|many|.
CASSQDGRVAEQFF
TGTGCCAGCAGCCAAGATGGCAGGGTTGCTGAGCAGTTCTTC
>TRBV5-4|TRBJ2-1|.|TRBD1
CASSLALTGKVHEQFF
TGTGCCAGCAGCTTGGCCTTGACAGGGAAGGTCCATGAGCAGTTCTTC
>TRBV11-2|TRBJ1-5|many|.
CASSLGDNQPQHF
TGTGCCAGCAGCTTAGGCGATAATCAGCCCCAGCATTTT
>TRBV7-4|TRBJ1-1|many|.
CASSSRGAFF
TGTGCCAGCAGCTCCCGAGGAGCTTTCTTT
>TRBV6-2/TRBV6-3|TRBJ2-2|.|.
CASSYTGVRNTGELFF
TGTGCCAGCAGTTATACGGGGGTTCGGAACACCGGGGAGCTGTTTTTT
>TRBV20-1|TRBJ1-4|.|.
CSATGRTAHYGKLFF
TGCAGTGCTACCGGAAGGACAGCCCATTATGGAAAACTGTTTTTT
>TRBV9|TRBJ2-2|few|TRBD1
CASSVGDSGTGELFF
TGTGCCAGCAGCGTAGGGGACAGTGGGACCGGGGAGCTGTTTTTT
>TRBV6-2/TRBV6-3|TRBJ1-1|many|TRBD1
CATRGDTEAFF
TGTGCCACCAGGGGGGACACTGAAGCTTTCTTT
>TRBV4-2|TRBJ2-2|.|.
CASSQDGSTGELFF
TGTGCCAGCAGCCAAGACGGGAGCACCGGGGAGCTGTTTTTT
>TRBV20-1|TRBJ2-2|many|TRBD2
CSARDWTSGATGELFF
TGCAGTGCTAGAGATTGGACTAGCGGGGCCACCGGGGAGCTGTTTTTT
>TRBV9|TRBJ2-7|few|.
CASSAGTHTYEQYF
TGTGCCAGCAGCGCCGGGACACACACCTACGAGCAGTACTTC
>TRBV27|TRBJ1-5|many|.
CASSLGPGIQPQHF
TGTGCCAGCAGTCTGGGACCAGGCATACAGCCCCAGCATTTT
>TRBV29-1|TRBJ1-1|.|.
CSVERGGTEAFF
TGCAGCGTTGAACGGGGAGGGACTGAAGCTTTCTTT